This section outlines one T cell receptor beta chain sequence together with its context. This sample was taken from a study of blood T cell repertoires in COVID-19. The method was immunoSEQ multiplex PCR; TCRdb's version includes in-frame clones alone and lacks a portion of them. The profile shows 68,000 or so clones, 70% to 90% of them singletons. V lost 6 bases, J lost 6 bases, and 5 bases stayed unmatched. CDR3 size: 14 residues. Germline lookup yields CDR1 MNHEY and CDR2 SMNVEV (reference sequence). The chain employs TRBV27 and TRBJ1-6; the match to TRBD1 covers 7 bases. The sequence was collected from a man aged 45 to 65 with acute or convalescent COVID-19. Sequenced input: peripheral blood. The CDR3 region has the DNA TGTGCCAGCAGCCACAGGGGTCCTAATTCACCCCTCCACTTT. Translated: CASSHRGPNSPLHF.